The clone carrying this T cell receptor (beta chain) showed up just a few times. The antigen is unknown. Together with thyroid ultrasound, orbital computed tomography, serum thyroxine and TRAb, clinical symptoms were used for diagnoses. The authors took PBMCs from roughly 9.7 ml fresh peripheral blood. The investigators amplified TCR beta CDR3 regions from RNA transcripts. A set of HTBI primers served as the primers for a first-round RT-PCR of the TCR CDR3. Each CDR3 protein gets one entry after TCRdb re-called the multiplex PCR reads with MiXCR. The repertoire has hundreds of thousands of distinct CDR3 sequences, 25% of them found once; the top ten carry less than 75%. This specimen belongs to a study of T cells in Graves' hyperthyroidism and ophthalmopathy. The wider study: Blood from the periphery was taken at initial diagnosis, before any treatment.

Study results and caveats: Most thyroid-expanded clonotypes above 0.001 were also found in blood.

The CDR3 extends over 15 amino acids. Germline V gene sequence: CDR1 SGHTA, CDR2 FQGTGA. V dropped 4 bases and J dropped 8; count of bases not matched to a gene: 4. Sequencing was done on a sample of blood. The receptor was derived from a man over 45 with Graves' hyperthyroidism. This chain uses TRBV7-3 with TRBJ1-6, with 11 nucleotides matching TRBD1. The DNA of the CDR3 is TGTGCCAGCAGCTACGGACAGGGGGCACATTCACCCCTCCACTTT. This sequence encodes CASSYGQGAHSPLHF.